These 15 T cell receptor beta chains share one sample of origin, sequenced in a study of cytotoxic CD8 clonotypes in ibrutinib-treated CLL. Using immunoSEQ multiplex PCR, the repertoire was profiled, and TCRdb retains in-frame clones only, with some absent. The data contain 90,000 to 95,000 clones, 70% to 80% of them singletons. The source was PBMCs, collected after 24 months of ibrutinib treatment. Receptor source: a human donor with chronic lymphocytic leukemia.

This clone came up a few times. This rearrangement joins TRBV11-2 to TRBJ1-5; no clear D. Germline loops: CDR1 SGHAT, CDR2 FQNNGV. The germline V and J ends were trimmed by 0 bases and 0 bases, with 6 bases remaining between them. CDR3 size: 15 residues. The chain's CDR3 is CASSLDGYSNQPQHF. CDR3 DNA: TGTGCCAGCAGCTTAGACGGTTATAGCAATCAGCCCCAGCATTTT. The whole variable domain, filled in from reference TRBV11-2 and TRBJ1-5, reads EAGVAQSPRYKIIEKRQSVAFWCNPISGHATLYWYQQILGQGPKLLIQFQNNGVVDDSQLPKDRFSAERLKGVDSTLKIQPAKLEDSAVYLCASSLDGYSNQPQHFGDGTRLSIL.

There are a few counts of this clone. The chain uses TRBV28 and TRBJ2-7, with 11 bases fitting TRBD1. Germline CDR1 and CDR2: MDHEN and SYDVKM. With V trimmed by 5 bases and J by 3 bases, 3 bases remained unmatched. The CDR3 is 14 residues long. The DNA of the CDR3 is TGTGCCAGCAGTCCGGGACAGGGGGTCTACGAGCAGTACTTC. Translation gives CASSPGQGVYEQYF.

The chain uses TRBV5-1 and TRBJ2-7; 12 bases map to TRBD2. The germline V gene encodes CDR1 SGHRS and CDR2 YFSETQ. Trimming removed 1 base from V and 2 bases from J; junction bases left unmatched: 10. The CDR3 extends over 18 amino acids. The DNA of the CDR3 is TGCGCCAGCAGCTTGATCGGGAGGAGGACTAGCGGGGCCTACGAGCAGTACTTC. Its protein product is CASSLIGRRTSGAYEQYF.

The chain uses TRBV29-1 and TRBJ2-7; unclear D gene. CDR3 length equals 14 residues. The V gene's germline CDR1 is SQVTM and CDR2 ANQGSEA. Trimming left V 4 bases short and J 2 bases short, with 15 bases between. The CDR3 spells CSVVGSTTTYEQYF. DNA for the CDR3: TGCAGCGTTGTTGGCAGTACCACCACCTACGAGCAGTACTTC.

This clone turned up a few times. The chain couples TRBV9 to TRBJ1-3; D may be TRBD1 (5 bases). The CDR3 consists of 16 residues. From germline, CDR1 is SGDLS and CDR2 YYNGEE. V was clipped by 0 bases and J by 0 bases, with 10 bases between them. DNA of the CDR3: TGTGCCAGCAGCGTAGAGACAGCCTACTCTGGAAACACCATATATTTT. Protein product: CASSVETAYSGNTIYF.

The CDR3 DNA sequence: TGTGCCAGCAGTTTATCTCCCACGGCTATCTATGGCTACACCTTC. It encodes CASSLSPTAIYGYTF. The chain uses TRBV28 and TRBJ1-2; no clear D gene. The CDR3 is made up of 15 amino acids. With 1 base removed from V and 4 bases from J, the gap between germline ends came to 13 bases. Germline V gene lookup returns CDR1 MDHEN and CDR2 SYDVKM.

The V call is TRBV19, the J call TRBJ2-4; tentative D call: TRBD1 (5 bases). The CDR3 runs to 15 residues. Between the trimmed V and J ends, which lost 0 bases and 5 bases, there was a span of 11 bases. Germline V gene sequence: CDR1 LNHDA, CDR2 SQIVND (reference sequence). DNA of the CDR3: TGTGCCAGTAGTATAGATCTAGGGGTCCAAAACATTCAGTACTTC. Amino acid sequence: CASSIDLGVQNIQYF.

DNA for the CDR3: TGTGCCAGTAGTCCGGGACAGGGTAGGAGTAATGAAAAACTGTTTTTT. Translation: CASSPGQGRSNEKLFF. The chain has TRBV19 and TRBJ1-4, with 9 bases that match TRBD1. Germline loops: CDR1 LNHDA, CDR2 SQIVND (reference sequence). The CDR3 consists of 16 residues. The V segment lost 5 bases and the J segment 4 bases; nucleotides outside the gene matches: 8.

This clone was detected only a few times. The CDR3 here is CASSFLGGTDQETQYF. The CDR3 DNA reads as TGTGCCAGCAGTTTTTTAGGTGGAACCGACCAAGAGACCCAGTACTTC. The chain has TRBV28 and TRBJ2-5; D remains ambiguous. The CDR3 has 16 amino acids. V was trimmed by 3 bases and J by 0 bases, leaving 14 bases between them. Germline CDR1 MDHEN, CDR2 SYDVKM.

The rearrangement uses TRBV27 and TRBJ2-7, with a weak D call TRBD2 (6 bases). The germline V gene has CDR1 MNHEY and CDR2 SMNVEV (reference sequence). This CDR3 region has 14 residues. V lost 3 bases and J 0 bases, leaving 9 bases between the germline ends. CDR3 region: CASSFPTSSYEQYF. The CDR3 DNA reads as TGTGCCAGCAGTTTCCCGACTAGCTCCTACGAGCAGTACTTC.

In its sample, this clone was seen once. The chain links TRBV25-1 to TRBJ2-3; 10 bases are shared with TRBD2. CDR3 length equals 17 residues. The germline gives CDR1 MGHDK, CDR2 SYGVNS. With 5 bases clipped from V and 5 bases from J, the junction kept 13 bases outside the gene matches. The DNA of the CDR3 is TGTGCCAGCAGTTCGTACAGCGGGGGGGCCCAGAGAGATACGCAGTATTTT. Protein product: CASSSYSGGAQRDTQYF.

This chain's CDR3 is CAWSVQRVSGNTIYF. The DNA for the CDR3 is TGTGCCTGGAGTGTACAGAGGGTCTCTGGAAACACCATATATTTT. The V gene is TRBV30, the J gene TRBJ1-3; no clear D. The CDR3 spans 15 residues. Trimming removed 0 bases from V and 0 bases from J, with 9 bases in between. From germline, CDR1 is GTSNPN and CDR2 SVGIG (reference sequence).

The chain combines TRBV6-1 with TRBJ1-4; maybe TRBD1 (5 bases). This CDR3 spans 14 amino acids. Germline V gene sequence: CDR1 MNHNS, CDR2 SASEGT. Trimming shortened V by 8 bases and J by 3 bases, and 13 bases separated the two germline ends. The CDR3 is CASSPGPSNEKLFF. CDR3 nucleotide sequence: TGTGCCAGCTCCCCAGGGCCATCTAATGAAAAACTGTTTTTT.

This clone is a singleton in its sample. DNA of the CDR3: TGTGCCAGCAGTTTCCTCGACTGGGCCCCAGATACGCAGTATTTT. Its protein product is CASSFLDWAPDTQYF. This sequence joins TRBV27 and TRBJ2-3; no reliable D call. V lost 3 bases, J lost 4 bases, and 14 bases lay in between. The germline CDR1 and CDR2 sequences are MNHEY and SMNVEV (reference sequence). CDR3 length: 15 residues.

The V and J genes are TRBV2 and TRBJ1-1; weak D call: TRBD1 (6 bases). CDR1 SNHLY and CDR2 FYNNEI come from the germline V gene. The germline V and J ends were trimmed by 7 bases and 2 bases, with 8 bases remaining between them. There are 12 residues in the CDR3. DNA for the CDR3: TGTGCCAGCAACAGGGTAAACACTGAAGCTTTCTTT. Translated, it gives CASNRVNTEAFF. The complete variable domain, with remaining parts taken from reference TRBV2 and TRBJ1-1, reads EPEVTQTPSHQVTQMGQEVILRCVPISNHLYFYWYRQILGQKVEFLVSFYNNEISEKSEIFDDQFSVERPDGSNFTLKIRSTKLEDSAMYFCASNRVNTEAFFGQGTRLTVV.